The 3 T cell receptor beta chains below were found in one sample sequenced in a study of identical twins. Using its own MiXCR run on the 5' RACE reads, TCRdb lists one record per CDR3 protein. The table records around 1.7 million distinct CDR3 sequences, roughly 35% of them present only once. Material for sequencing was cord blood. These receptors came from a newborn girl in good health.

Of note for this clonotype: Compared with germline, one end of the junction differs, possibly owing to a read error. This sequence joins TRBV5-1 and TRBJ2-7, with D perhaps matching TRBD1 or TRBD2 (5 bases each). The length of the CDR3 is 14 residues. The V gene's germline CDR1 is SGHRS and CDR2 YFSETQ. The CDR3 sequence: CAGRRGEKSYEQYF. As DNA, the CDR3 is TGCGCCGGCAGGAGAGGGGAGAAGTCATACGAGCAGTACTTC.

This clonotype was seen a few times. The chain has TRBV28 and TRBJ2-5; TRBD1 agrees at 8 bases. The CDR3 covers 14 residues. Trimming at V came to 9 bases and at J to 5 bases, leaving 11 bases not matched to a gene. Germline CDR1 and CDR2: MDHEN and SYDVKM. The CDR3 nucleotides are TGTGCCAGTACGGACAGGGTGGTGGAGGAGACCCAGTACTTC. Protein: CASTDRVVEETQYF.

This clonotype has more than one count but fewer than ten. The CDR3 loop reads CASSEHRAYNEQFF. The DNA of the CDR3 is TGTGCCAGCAGTGAGCACAGGGCCTACAATGAGCAGTTCTTC. The chain couples TRBV2 to TRBJ2-1, with D possibly TRBD1 on 6 matching bases. The germline CDR1 and CDR2 sequences are SNHLY and FYNNEI. This CDR3 contains 14 residues. Trimming cost V 3 bases and J 2 bases, with 8 bases left between them. The full variable domain, completed using reference TRBV2 and TRBJ2-1, is EPEVTQTPSHQVTQMGQEVILRCVPISNHLYFYWYRQILGQKVEFLVSFYNNEISEKSEIFDDQFSVERPDGSNFTLKIRSTKLEDSAMYFCASSEHRAYNEQFFGPGTRLTVL.